This T cell receptor (beta chain) was identified during a study of identical twins. General study points: Among monozygotic twins, out-of-frame TCR alpha sharing exceeded what models predicted. Analyses based on zero insertions could be partly confounded by invariant MAIT and iNKT cells.

Remarks on this clonotype: As yet, its antigen is unknown.

The CDR3 consists of 13 residues. The germline gives CDR1 SQVTM, CDR2 ANQGSEA. The germline V and J ends were trimmed by 4 bases and 9 bases, with 13 bases remaining between them. Template switching, a step in the protocol, added a universal primer site, and cDNA carried unique molecular identifiers. TCRdb re-called the 5' RACE reads through MiXCR, storing one row per CDR3 protein. In the table there are some 790,000 distinct CDR3 sequences, about 18% of which are singletons. This sample also belongs to another study, concerning T cells expressing NK-cell markers. That work adds: Roughly six of the donors carried dominant NKG2C+ clonotypes that took up about 1.0-7.0% of their CD8+ T cells.

What was sequenced was PBMCs. V and J are TRBV29-1 and TRBJ1-6, with a weak D call TRBD1 (6 bases). This sequence originates from a woman aged 18 to 35 in good health. CDR3 bases: TGCAGCGTTGTGGAGGGGGTTGGTTCACCCCTCCACTTT. Encoded protein: CSVVEGVGSPLHF.